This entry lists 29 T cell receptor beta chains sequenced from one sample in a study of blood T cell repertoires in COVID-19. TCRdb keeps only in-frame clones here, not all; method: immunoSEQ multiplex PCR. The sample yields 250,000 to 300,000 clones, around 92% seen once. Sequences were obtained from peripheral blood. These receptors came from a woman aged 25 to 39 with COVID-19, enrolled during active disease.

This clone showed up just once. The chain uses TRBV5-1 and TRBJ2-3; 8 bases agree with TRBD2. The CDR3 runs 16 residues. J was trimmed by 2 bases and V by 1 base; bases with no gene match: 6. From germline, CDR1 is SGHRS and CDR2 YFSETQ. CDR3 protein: CASSLKLAGFTDTQYF. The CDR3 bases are TGCGCCAGCAGCTTGAAATTAGCGGGGTTCACAGATACGCAGTATTTT. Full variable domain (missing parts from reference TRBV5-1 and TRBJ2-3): KAGVTQTPRYLIKTRGQQVTLSCSPISGHRSVSWYQQTPGQGLQFLFEYFSETQRNKGNFPGRFSGRQFSNSRSEMNVSTLELGDSALYLCASSLKLAGFTDTQYFGPGTRLTVL.

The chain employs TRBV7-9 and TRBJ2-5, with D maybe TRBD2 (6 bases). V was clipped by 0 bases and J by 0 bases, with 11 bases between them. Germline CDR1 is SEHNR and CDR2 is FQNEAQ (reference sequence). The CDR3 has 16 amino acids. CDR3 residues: CASSLAGGEYQETQYF. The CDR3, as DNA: TGTGCCAGCAGCTTAGCTGGCGGGGAGTACCAAGAGACCCAGTACTTC.

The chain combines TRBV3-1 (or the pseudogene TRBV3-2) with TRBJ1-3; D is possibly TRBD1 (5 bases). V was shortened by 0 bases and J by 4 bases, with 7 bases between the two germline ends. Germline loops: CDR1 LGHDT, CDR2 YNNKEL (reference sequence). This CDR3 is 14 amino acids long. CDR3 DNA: TGTGCCAGCAGCCAAGATTCAGGGGGAAACACCATATATTTT. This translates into CASSQDSGGNTIYF.

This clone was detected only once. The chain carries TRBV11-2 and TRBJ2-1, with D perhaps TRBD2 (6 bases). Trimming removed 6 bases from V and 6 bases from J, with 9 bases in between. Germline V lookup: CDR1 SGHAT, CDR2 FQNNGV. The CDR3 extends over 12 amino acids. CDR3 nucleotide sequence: TGTGCCAGCAGTCACGGGGGCAATGAGCAGTTCTTC. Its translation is CASSHGGNEQFF.

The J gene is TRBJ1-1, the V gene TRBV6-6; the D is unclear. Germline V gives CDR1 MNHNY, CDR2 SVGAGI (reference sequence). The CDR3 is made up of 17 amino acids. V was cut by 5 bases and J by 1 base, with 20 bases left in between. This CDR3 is CASSPFPSREGNTEAFF. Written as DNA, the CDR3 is TGTGCCAGCAGTCCTTTTCCATCGCGGGAAGGGAACACTGAAGCTTTCTTT.

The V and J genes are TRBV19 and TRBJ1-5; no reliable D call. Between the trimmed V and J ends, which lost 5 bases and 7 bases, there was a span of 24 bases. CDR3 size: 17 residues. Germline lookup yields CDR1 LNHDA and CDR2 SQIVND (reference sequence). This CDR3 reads CASSEWTGPRVGQPQHF. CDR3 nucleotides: TGTGCCAGTAGTGAGTGGACTGGCCCCCGGGTAGGGCAGCCCCAGCATTTT.

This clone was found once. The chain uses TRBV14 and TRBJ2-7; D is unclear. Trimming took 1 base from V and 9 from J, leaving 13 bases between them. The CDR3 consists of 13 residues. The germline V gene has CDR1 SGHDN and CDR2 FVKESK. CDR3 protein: CASSQVLGFAQYF. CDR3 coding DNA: TGTGCCAGCAGCCAAGTTTTGGGCTTCGCGCAGTACTTC.

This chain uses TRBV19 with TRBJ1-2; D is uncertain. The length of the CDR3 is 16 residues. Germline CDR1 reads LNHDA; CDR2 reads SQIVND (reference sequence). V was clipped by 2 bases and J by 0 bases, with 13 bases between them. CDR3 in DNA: TGTGCCAGTAGTATACGGGTTTGGGTAGCTAACTATGGCTACACCTTC. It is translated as CASSIRVWVANYGYTF.

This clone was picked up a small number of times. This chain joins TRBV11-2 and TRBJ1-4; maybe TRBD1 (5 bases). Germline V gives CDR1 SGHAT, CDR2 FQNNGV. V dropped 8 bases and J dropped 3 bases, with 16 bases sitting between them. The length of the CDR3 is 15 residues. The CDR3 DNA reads TGTGCCAGCCGTTTAAGGGGTAGGGCTAATGAAAAACTGTTTTTT. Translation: CASRLRGRANEKLFF.

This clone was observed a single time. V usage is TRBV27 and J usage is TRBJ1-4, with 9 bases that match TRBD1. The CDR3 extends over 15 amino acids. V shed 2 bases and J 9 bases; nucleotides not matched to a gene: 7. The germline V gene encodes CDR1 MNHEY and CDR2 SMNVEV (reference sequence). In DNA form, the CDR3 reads TGTGCCAGCAGTTTACCGGGACAGGGAAAGAAAAAACTGTTTTTT. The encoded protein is CASSLPGQGKKKLFF.

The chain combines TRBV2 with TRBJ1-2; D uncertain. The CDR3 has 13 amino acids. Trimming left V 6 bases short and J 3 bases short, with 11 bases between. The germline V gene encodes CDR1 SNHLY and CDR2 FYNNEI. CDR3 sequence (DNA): TGTGCCAGCAGCGTGACCGGGGACTATGGCTACACCTTC. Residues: CASSVTGDYGYTF. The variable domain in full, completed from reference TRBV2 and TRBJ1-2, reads EPEVTQTPSHQVTQMGQEVILRCVPISNHLYFYWYRQILGQKVEFLVSFYNNEISEKSEIFDDQFSVERPDGSNFTLKIRSTKLEDSAMYFCASSVTGDYGYTFGSGTRLTVV.

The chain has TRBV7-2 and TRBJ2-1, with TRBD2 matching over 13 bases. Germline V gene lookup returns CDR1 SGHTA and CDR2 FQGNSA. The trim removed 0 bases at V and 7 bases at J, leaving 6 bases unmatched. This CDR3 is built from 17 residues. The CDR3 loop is CASSLARTSGGLNEQFF. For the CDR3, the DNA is TGTGCCAGCAGCTTAGCGCGGACTAGCGGGGGTTTAAATGAGCAGTTCTTC.

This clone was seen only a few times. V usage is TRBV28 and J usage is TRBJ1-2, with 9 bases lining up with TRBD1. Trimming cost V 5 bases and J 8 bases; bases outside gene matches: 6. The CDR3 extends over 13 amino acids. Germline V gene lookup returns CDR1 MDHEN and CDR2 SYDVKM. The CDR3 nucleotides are TGTGCCAGCAGTCAAACAGGGGGCGGAGGCTACACCTTC. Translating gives CASSQTGGGGYTF.

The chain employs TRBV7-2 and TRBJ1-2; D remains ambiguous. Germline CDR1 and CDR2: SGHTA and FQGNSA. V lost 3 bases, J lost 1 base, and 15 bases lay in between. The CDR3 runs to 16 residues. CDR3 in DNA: TGTGCCAGCAGCTTCCCCCCGGGTCATCTTAACTATGGCTACACCTTC. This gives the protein CASSFPPGHLNYGYTF.

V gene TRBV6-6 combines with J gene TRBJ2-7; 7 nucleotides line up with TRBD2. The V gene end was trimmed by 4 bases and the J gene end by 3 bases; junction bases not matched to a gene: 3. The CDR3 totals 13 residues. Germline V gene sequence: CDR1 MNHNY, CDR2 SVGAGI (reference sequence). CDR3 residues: CASSFAGVYEQYF. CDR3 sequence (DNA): TGTGCCAGCAGTTTCGCGGGGGTCTACGAGCAGTACTTC.

The CDR3 DNA follows: TGTGCCAGCAGCTTAGAGGGCGGGACAGGGAGGGACTCACCCCTCCACTTT. Translating it yields CASSLEGGTGRDSPLHF. The chain employs TRBV13 and TRBJ1-6, with TRBD1 identical over 9 bases. This CDR3 comprises 17 residues. Germline loops: CDR1 PRHDT, CDR2 FYEKMQ (reference sequence). Unmatched junction bases numbered 11, after V lost 1 base and J lost 10 bases. Full variable domain (remainder filled in from reference TRBV13 and TRBJ1-6): AAGVIQSPRHLIKEKRETATLKCYPIPRHDTVYWYQQGPGQDPQFLISFYEKMQSDKGSIPDRFSAQQFSDYHSELNMSSLELGDSALYFCASSLEGGTGRDSPLHFGNGTRLTVT.

In DNA form, the CDR3 reads TGTGCCAGCAGCTTACACAGCTCTGGAAACACCATATATTTT. Translating it yields CASSLHSSGNTIYF. This chain links TRBV11-2 with TRBJ1-3; the D is unclear. The CDR3 loop spans 14 amino acids. The V end was cut by 2 bases, the J end by 0 bases, with 5 bases between. Germline assignment: CDR1 SGHAT and CDR2 FQNNGV.

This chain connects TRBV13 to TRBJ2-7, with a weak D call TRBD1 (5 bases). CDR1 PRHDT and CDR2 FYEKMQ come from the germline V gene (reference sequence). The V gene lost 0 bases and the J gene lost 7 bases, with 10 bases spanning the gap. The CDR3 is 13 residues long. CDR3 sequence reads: CASSLGTVEEQYF. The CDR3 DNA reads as TGTGCCAGCAGCTTAGGGACAGTAGAAGAGCAGTACTTC.

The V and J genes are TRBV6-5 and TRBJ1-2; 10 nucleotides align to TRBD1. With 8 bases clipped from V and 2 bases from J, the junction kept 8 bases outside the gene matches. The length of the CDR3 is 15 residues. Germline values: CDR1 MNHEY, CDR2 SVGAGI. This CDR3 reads CASGDRGGRNYGYTF. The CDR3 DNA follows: TGTGCCAGCGGGGACAGGGGAGGTAGAAACTATGGCTACACCTTC.

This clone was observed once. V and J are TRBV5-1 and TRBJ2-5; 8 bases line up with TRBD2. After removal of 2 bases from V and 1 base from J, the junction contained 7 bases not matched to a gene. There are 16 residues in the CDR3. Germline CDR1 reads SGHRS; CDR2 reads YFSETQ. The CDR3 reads CASSFRSGGLQETQYF. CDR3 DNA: TGCGCCAGCAGCTTTCGGAGCGGGGGTCTCCAAGAGACCCAGTACTTC.

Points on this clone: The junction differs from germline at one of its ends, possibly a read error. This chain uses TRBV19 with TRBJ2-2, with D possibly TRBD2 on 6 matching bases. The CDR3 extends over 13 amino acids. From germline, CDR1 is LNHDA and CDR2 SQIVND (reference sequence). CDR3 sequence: CTSSIGGTGELFF. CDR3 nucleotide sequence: TGTACCAGTAGTATCGGGGGCACCGGGGAGCTGTTTTTT.

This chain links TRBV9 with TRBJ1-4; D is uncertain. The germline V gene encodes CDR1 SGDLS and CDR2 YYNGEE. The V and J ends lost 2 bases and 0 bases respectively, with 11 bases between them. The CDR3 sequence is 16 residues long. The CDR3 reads CASSVEDVSTNEKLFF. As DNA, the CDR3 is TGTGCCAGCAGCGTGGAGGACGTATCAACTAATGAAAAACTGTTTTTT.

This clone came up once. CDR3 coding DNA: TGTGCCAGCAGCTTGGGTGGGGCTGGCTACACCTTC. It is translated as CASSLGGAGYTF. The rearrangement links TRBV5-5 to TRBJ1-2; maybe TRBD1 (5 bases). Trimming took 0 bases from V and 7 from J, leaving 7 bases between them. CDR1 SGHKS and CDR2 YYEKEE come from the germline V gene (reference sequence). This CDR3 region has 12 residues.

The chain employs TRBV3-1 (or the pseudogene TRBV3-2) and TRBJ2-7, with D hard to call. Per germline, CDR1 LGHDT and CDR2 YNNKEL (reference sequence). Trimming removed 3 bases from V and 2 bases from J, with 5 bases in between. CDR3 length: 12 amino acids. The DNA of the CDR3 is TGTGCCAGCAGCCATGTAACCTACGAGCAGTACTTC. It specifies CASSHVTYEQYF.

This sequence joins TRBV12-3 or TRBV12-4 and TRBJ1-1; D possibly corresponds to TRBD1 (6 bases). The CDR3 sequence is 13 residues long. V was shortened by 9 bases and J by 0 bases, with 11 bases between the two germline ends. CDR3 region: CARATGMNTEAFF. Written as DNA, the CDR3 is TGTGCCAGAGCGACAGGAATGAACACTGAAGCTTTCTTT.

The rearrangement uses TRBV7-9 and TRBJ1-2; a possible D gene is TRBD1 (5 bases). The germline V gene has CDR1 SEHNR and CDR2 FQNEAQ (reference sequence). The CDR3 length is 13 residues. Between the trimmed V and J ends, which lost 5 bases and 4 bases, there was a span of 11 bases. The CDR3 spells CASSGGVSYGYTF. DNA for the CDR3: TGTGCCAGCAGCGGAGGGGTTTCCTATGGCTACACCTTC.

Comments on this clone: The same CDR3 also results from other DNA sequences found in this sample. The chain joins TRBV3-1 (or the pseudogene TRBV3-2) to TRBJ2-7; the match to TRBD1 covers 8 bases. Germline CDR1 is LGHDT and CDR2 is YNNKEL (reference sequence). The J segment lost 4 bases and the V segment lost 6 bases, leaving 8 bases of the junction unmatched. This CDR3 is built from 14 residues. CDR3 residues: CASSLGQGAYEQYF. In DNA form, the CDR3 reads TGTGCCAGCAGTCTGGGGCAGGGGGCGTACGAGCAGTACTTC.

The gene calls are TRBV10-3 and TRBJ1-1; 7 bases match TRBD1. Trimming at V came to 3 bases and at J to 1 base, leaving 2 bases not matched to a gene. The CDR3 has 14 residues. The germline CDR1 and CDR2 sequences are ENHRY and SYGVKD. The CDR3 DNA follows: TGTGCCATCAGTGACAGGGGGAAGAACACTGAAGCTTTCTTT. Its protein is CAISDRGKNTEAFF.

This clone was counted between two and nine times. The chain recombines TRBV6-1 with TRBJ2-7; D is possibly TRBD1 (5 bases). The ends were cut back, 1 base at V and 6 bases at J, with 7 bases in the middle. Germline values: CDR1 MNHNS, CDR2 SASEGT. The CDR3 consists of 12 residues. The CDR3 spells CASSEDRFEQYF. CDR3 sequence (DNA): TGTGCCAGCAGTGAAGACAGGTTCGAGCAGTACTTC.